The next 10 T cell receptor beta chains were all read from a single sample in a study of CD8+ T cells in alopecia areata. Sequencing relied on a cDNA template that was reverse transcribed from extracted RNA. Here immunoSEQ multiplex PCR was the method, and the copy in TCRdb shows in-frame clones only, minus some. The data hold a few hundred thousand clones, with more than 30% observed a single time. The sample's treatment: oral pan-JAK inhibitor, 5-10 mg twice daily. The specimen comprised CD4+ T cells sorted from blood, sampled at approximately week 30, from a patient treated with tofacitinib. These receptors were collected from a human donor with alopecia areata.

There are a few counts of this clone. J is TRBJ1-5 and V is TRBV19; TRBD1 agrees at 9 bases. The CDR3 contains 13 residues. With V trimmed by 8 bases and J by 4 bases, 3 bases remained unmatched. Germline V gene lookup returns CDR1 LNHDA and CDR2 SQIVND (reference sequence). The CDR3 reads CASAGTGNQPQHF. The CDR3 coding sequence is TGTGCCAGTGCGGGGACAGGGAATCAGCCCCAGCATTTT.

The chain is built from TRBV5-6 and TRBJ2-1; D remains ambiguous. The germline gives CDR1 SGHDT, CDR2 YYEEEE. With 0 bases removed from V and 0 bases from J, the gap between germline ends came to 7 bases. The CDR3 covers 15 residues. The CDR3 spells CASSLVDSSYNEQFF. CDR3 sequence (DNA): TGTGCCAGCAGCTTGGTTGACTCCTCCTACAATGAGCAGTTCTTC.

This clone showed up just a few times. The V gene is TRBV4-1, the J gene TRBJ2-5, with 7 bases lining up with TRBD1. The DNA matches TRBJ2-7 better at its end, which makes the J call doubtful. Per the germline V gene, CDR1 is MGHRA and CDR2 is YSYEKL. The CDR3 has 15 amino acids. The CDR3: CASSRGTGQVYEQYF. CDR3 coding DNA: TGCGCCAGCAGCCGGGGAACTGGACAGGTCTACGAGCAGTACTTC.

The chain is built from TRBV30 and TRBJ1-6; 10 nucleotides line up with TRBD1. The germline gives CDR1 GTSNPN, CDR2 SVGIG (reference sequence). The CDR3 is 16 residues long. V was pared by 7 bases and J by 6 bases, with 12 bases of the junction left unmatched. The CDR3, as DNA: TGTGCCTCATACCTCGACAGGGGGCGGTTTAATTCACCCCTCCACTTT. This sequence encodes CASYLDRGRFNSPLHF.

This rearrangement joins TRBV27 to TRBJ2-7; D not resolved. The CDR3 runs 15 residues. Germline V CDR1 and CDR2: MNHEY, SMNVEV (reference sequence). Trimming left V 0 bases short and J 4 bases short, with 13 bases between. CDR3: CASSLSGIVLYEQYF. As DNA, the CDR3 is TGTGCCAGCAGTTTATCGGGGATCGTCCTGTACGAGCAGTACTTC.

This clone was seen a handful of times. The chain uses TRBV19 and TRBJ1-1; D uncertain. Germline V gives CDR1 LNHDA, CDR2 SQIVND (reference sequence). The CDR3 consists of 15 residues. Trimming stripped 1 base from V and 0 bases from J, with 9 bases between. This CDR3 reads CASSIGGALNTEAFF. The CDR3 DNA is TGTGCCAGTAGTATAGGTGGAGCTCTGAACACTGAAGCTTTCTTT.

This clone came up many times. The chain's CDR3 is CASVVDSLTEAFF. DNA of the CDR3: TGTGCTAGTGTGGTTGACAGCTTGACTGAAGCTTTCTTT. The chain couples TRBV12-5 to TRBJ1-1, with a tentative D call TRBD1 (5 bases). The CDR3 is made up of 13 amino acids. Trimming took 7 bases from V and 5 from J, leaving 14 bases between them. CDR1 is LGHNT, CDR2 FRNRAP, per germline.

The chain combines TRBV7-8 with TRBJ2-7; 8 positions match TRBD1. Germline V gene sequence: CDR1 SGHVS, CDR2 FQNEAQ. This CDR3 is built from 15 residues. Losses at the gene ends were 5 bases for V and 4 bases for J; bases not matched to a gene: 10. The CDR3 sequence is CASSVYGQGQYEQYF. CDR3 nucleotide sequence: TGTGCCAGCAGCGTGTACGGACAGGGCCAGTACGAGCAGTACTTC.

The CDR3 DNA reads TGTGCCAGCAGCTTGGCGACTCCTGAGGGCAAAAACATTCAGTACTTC. Its translation: CASSLATPEGKNIQYF. The rearrangement uses TRBV5-4 and TRBJ2-4; weak D call: TRBD2 (5 bases). This CDR3 spans 16 amino acids. Looked up from germline, CDR1 is SGHNT and CDR2 is YYREEE (reference sequence). Trimming left V 0 bases short and J 3 bases short, with 13 bases between.

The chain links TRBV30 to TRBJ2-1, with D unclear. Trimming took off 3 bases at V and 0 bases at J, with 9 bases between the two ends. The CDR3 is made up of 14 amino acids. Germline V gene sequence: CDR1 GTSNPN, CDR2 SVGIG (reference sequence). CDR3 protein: CAWSLGGSYNEQFF. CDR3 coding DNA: TGTGCCTGGAGCTTGGGCGGCTCCTACAATGAGCAGTTCTTC.